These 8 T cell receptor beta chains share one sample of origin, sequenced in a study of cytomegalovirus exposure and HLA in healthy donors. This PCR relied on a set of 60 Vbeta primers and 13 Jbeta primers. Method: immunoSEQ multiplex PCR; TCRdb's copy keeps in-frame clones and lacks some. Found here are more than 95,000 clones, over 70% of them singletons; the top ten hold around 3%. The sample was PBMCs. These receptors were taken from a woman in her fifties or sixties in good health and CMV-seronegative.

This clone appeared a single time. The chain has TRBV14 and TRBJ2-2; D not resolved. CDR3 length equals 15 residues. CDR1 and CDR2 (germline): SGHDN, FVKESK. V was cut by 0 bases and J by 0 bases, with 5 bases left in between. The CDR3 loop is CASSQDLSNTGELFF. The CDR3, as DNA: TGTGCCAGCAGCCAAGACTTATCGAACACCGGGGAGCTGTTTTTT.

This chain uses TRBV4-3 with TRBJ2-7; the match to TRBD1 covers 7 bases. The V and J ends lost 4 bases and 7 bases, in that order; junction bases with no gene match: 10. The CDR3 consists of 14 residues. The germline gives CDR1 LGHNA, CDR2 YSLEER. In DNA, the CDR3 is TGCGCCAGCAGCCGAGGGGGCCGGGGTGGGGAGCAGTACTTC. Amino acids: CASSRGGRGGEQYF.

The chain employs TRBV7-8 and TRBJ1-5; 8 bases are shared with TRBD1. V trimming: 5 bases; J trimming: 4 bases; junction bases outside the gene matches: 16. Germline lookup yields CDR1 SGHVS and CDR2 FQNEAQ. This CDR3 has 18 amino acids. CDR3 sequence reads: CASSLGTGYHSGNQPQHF. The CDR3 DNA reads TGTGCCAGCAGCCTCGGGACAGGTTACCATTCGGGGAATCAGCCCCAGCATTTT.

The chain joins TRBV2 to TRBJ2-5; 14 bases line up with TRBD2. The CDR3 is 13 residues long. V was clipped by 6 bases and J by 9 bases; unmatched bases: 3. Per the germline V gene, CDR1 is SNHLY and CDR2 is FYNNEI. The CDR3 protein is CASRGLAGVSQYF. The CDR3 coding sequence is TGTGCCAGCAGGGGACTAGCGGGAGTGTCCCAGTACTTC.

Here the CDR3 DNA reads TGTGCCAGCAGACCAGGGATTCACAGCAATCAGCCCCAGCATTTT. This codes for CASRPGIHSNQPQHF. The chain has TRBV28 and TRBJ1-5; D may be TRBD1 (5 bases). V dropped 6 bases and J dropped 1 base, with 13 bases sitting between them. Germline CDR1 MDHEN, CDR2 SYDVKM. There are 15 residues in the CDR3.

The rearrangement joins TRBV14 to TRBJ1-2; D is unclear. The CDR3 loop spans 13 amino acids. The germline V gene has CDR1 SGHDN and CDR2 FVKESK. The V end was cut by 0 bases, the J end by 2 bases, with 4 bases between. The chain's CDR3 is CASSQDLNYGYTF. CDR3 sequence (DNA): TGTGCCAGCAGCCAAGATCTGAACTATGGCTACACCTTC. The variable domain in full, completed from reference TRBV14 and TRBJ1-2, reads EAGVTQFPSHSVIEKGQTVTLRCDPISGHDNLYWYRRVMGKEIKFLLHFVKESKQDESGMPNNRFLAERTGGTYSTLKVQPAELEDSGVYFCASSQDLNYGYTFGSGTRLTVV.

As DNA, the CDR3 is TGTGCCAGCAGCATGACCGGGATGTCTGGAAACACCATATATTTT. The encoded protein is CASSMTGMSGNTIYF. V gene TRBV5-5 combines with J gene TRBJ1-3; D unclear. This CDR3 region has 15 residues. Germline V CDR1 and CDR2: SGHKS, YYEKEE (reference sequence). V was trimmed by 4 bases and J by 1 base, leaving 12 bases between them.

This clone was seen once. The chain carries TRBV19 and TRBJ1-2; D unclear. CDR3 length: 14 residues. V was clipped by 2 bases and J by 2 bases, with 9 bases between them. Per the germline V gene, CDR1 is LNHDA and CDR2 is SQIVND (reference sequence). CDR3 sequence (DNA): TGTGCCAGTAGTATACCACGGGGAAACTATGGCTACACCTTC. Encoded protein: CASSIPRGNYGYTF.